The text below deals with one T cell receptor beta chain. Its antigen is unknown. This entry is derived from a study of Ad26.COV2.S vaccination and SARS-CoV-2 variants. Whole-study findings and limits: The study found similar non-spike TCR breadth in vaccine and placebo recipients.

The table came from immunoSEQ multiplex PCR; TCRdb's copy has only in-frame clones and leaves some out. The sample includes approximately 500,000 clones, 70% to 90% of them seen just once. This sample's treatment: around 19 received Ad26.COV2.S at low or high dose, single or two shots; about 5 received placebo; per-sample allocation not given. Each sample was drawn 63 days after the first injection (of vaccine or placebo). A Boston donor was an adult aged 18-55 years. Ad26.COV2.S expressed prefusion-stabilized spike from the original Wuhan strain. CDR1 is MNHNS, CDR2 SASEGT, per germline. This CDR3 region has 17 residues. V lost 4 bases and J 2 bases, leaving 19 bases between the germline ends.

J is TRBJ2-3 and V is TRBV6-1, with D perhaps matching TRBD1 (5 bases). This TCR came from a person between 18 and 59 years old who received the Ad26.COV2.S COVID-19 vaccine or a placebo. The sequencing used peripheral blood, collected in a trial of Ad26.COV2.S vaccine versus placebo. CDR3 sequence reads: CASSARAQVLPTDTQYF. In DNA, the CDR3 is TGTGCCAGCAGTGCCAGGGCACAGGTTTTACCCACAGATACGCAGTATTTT.